A single sample gave rise to the 21 T cell receptor beta chains below, sequenced in a study of T cells in Graves' hyperthyroidism and ophthalmopathy. TCR beta CDR3 region amplification was performed from RNA transcripts. The HTBI primer set was used in a first-round RT-PCR of the TCR CDR3. TCRdb reanalysed the multiplex PCR reads using MiXCR and keeps one entry per CDR3 protein. The sample carries approximately 210,000 distinct CDR3 sequences, roughly a sixth recorded once. Sequencing used blood. These receptors all come from a man in his forties or fifties with Graves' hyperthyroidism.

This clonotype was seen only a few times. In DNA form, the CDR3 reads TGTGCCAGCAGTCTGGGATGGGAGGGTGAAAAACTGTTTTTT. This codes for CASSLGWEGEKLFF. J is TRBJ1-4 and V is TRBV28; no clear D gene. V lost 5 bases to trimming and J lost 7 bases, with 14 bases between them. The CDR3 totals 14 residues. The germline CDR1 and CDR2 sequences are MDHEN and SYDVKM.

This clonotype was observed a few times. This CDR3 reads CASKVTEGSYNEQFF. As DNA, the CDR3 is TGTGCCAGCAAAGTAACGGAGGGCTCCTACAATGAGCAGTTCTTC. This chain joins TRBV7-3 and TRBJ2-1; maybe TRBD2 (6 bases). The CDR3 runs to 15 residues. The germline CDR1 and CDR2 sequences are SGHTA and FQGTGA. Trimming stripped 7 bases from V and 0 bases from J, with 13 bases between.

This clonotype showed up many times. The chain couples TRBV12-3 or TRBV12-4 to TRBJ1-2; TRBD1 agrees at 9 bases. J lost 8 bases, V lost 6 bases, and 16 bases had no gene match. This CDR3 has 16 amino acids. In DNA, the CDR3 is TGTGCCAGCAGCAAGGGACAGGGAAATTTAGTTGGCGGCTACACCTTC. As protein: CASSKGQGNLVGGYTF.

In regard to this clonotype: One base away lies a much larger clone, so this may be a sequencing read error. The CDR3 sequence: CSARVAPGTETQYF. The CDR3 nucleotides read TGCAGTGCTAGAGTAGCGCCAGGCACGGAGACCCAGTACTTC. The J gene is TRBJ2-5, the V gene TRBV20-1; perhaps TRBD2 as D (5 bases). The V end lost 1 base, the J end lost 5 bases, and 14 bases lay between the germline ends. The germline CDR1 and CDR2 sequences are DFQATT and SNEGSKA (reference sequence). This CDR3 has 14 residues.

CDR3 sequence: CSVEERTGDGYTF. The DNA of the CDR3 is TGCAGCGTTGAAGAGAGGACAGGGGATGGCTACACCTTC. The chain uses TRBV29-1 and TRBJ1-2; 9 nucleotides match TRBD1. V was clipped by 0 bases and J by 6 bases; unmatched bases: 2. Germline V gene data show CDR1 as SQVTM and CDR2 as ANQGSEA. This CDR3 is 13 amino acids long.

This clonotype was observed a few times. V gene TRBV18 combines with J gene TRBJ1-2; TRBD1 is a possible D gene (5 bases). The V end lost 3 bases, the J end lost 8 bases, and 7 bases lay between the germline ends. Germline V gene lookup returns CDR1 KGHSH and CDR2 LQKENI. The CDR3 is 11 residues long. CDR3 loop: CASSPGGGYTF. CDR3 DNA: TGTGCCAGCTCACCCGGGGGGGGCTACACCTTC.

In regard to this clonotype: One end of the junction varies from germline; a read error may be responsible. DNA of the CDR3: TGCGCCAGCAGCCTTTCGGACAGGGGGCAGGATACGCAGTATTTT. This sequence encodes CASSLSDRGQDTQYF. The chain recombines TRBV11-2 with TRBJ2-3, with 11 bases identical to TRBD1. Germline lookup yields CDR1 SGHAT and CDR2 FQNNGV. This CDR3 region has 15 residues. The full variable domain, with the rest looked up from reference TRBV11-2 and TRBJ2-3, is EAGVAQSPRYKIIEKRQSVAFWCNPISGHATLYWYQQILGQGPKLLIQFQNNGVVDDSQLPKDRFSAERLKGVDSTLKIQPAKLEDSAVYLCASSLSDRGQDTQYFGPGTRLTVL.

At least ten counts were recorded for this clonotype. V and J are TRBV6-1 and TRBJ2-7, with TRBD2 matching 10 bases. The CDR3 sequence is 15 residues long. The V gene's germline CDR1 is MNHNS and CDR2 SASEGT. V lost 6 bases and J lost 3; bases outside the gene matches: 8. CDR3 DNA sequence: TGTGCCAGCAGACAGACTAGCGGGCCATTCTACGAGCAGTACTTC. Its translation is CASRQTSGPFYEQYF.

This clonotype came up many times. The chain uses TRBV27 and TRBJ2-7; perhaps TRBD2 as D (6 bases). The germline gives CDR1 MNHEY, CDR2 SMNVEV (reference sequence). The CDR3 runs 16 residues. Trimming took off 1 base at V and 2 bases at J, with 15 bases between the two ends. CDR3 in DNA: TGTGCCAGCAGTTTATGGGTTTCGGGCGGGGCCTACGAGCAGTACTTC. The encoded protein is CASSLWVSGGAYEQYF.

A word on this clonotype: This may arise from a read error, as a much more abundant clone is one base away. The gene calls are TRBV5-1 and TRBJ1-1; 7 bases fit TRBD1. Looked up from germline, CDR1 is SGHRS and CDR2 is YFSETQ. This CDR3 has 15 residues. The DNA of the CDR3 is TGCGCCAGCAGCCCGGGGGCAGGGGGAGGAACTGAAGCTCTCTTT. Its translation: CASSPGAGGGTEALF.

To note about this clonotype: Possible read error: a much larger clone is one base away. In nucleotides, the CDR3 is TGTGCCTGCAGTCCACACAGGGTTAATGAGCAGTTCTTC. Translating it yields CACSPHRVNEQFF. The chain couples TRBV12-3 or TRBV12-4 to TRBJ2-1; D is possibly TRBD1 (6 bases). This CDR3 is built from 13 residues.

This clonotype was seen more than once but under ten times. J is TRBJ2-5 and V is TRBV30, with TRBD2 matching 10 bases. Trimming cost V 8 bases and J 1 base; bases outside gene matches: 7. Germline values: CDR1 GTSNPN, CDR2 SVGIG (reference sequence). The CDR3 loop spans 14 amino acids. CDR3 in amino acids: CAQRLAGTQETQYF. The CDR3 nucleotides read TGTGCCCAGAGACTAGCGGGTACCCAAGAGACCCAGTACTTC.

This clonotype was picked up a small number of times. The germline gene is not matched at one end of the junction; a read error may be the cause. V and J are TRBV20-1 and TRBJ2-7; D gene ambiguous. The CDR3 extends over 14 amino acids. The germline CDR1 and CDR2 sequences are DFQATT and SNEGSKA (reference sequence). In nucleotides, the CDR3 is TGCAGTGCTAGAGATCTCAGTAGCTCCAACGAGCAGTACTTC. Translating gives CSARDLSSSNEQYF.

This clonotype turned up a few times. It may be a read error: a sequence one base away is much more abundant. The CDR3 region is CSARELAARIDTQYF. DNA for the CDR3: TGCAGTGCTAGAGAACTAGCGGCACGCATAGATACGCAGTATTTT. This sequence joins TRBV20-1 and TRBJ2-3; TRBD2 aligns across 8 bases. V was pared by 0 bases and J by 5 bases, with 7 bases of the junction left unmatched. Looked up from germline, CDR1 is DFQATT and CDR2 is SNEGSKA (reference sequence). The CDR3 sequence is 15 residues long.

This chain joins TRBV10-3 and TRBJ1-1; 10 bases are a match to TRBD1. The CDR3 loop spans 13 amino acids. J lost 5 bases, V lost 10 bases, and 7 bases had no gene match. The germline V gene has CDR1 ENHRY and CDR2 SYGVKD. DNA of the CDR3: TGTGCCAGCCAAGGACAGGGGGGTACTGAAGCTTTCTTT. Its protein is CASQGQGGTEAFF.

The genes are TRBV5-6 and TRBJ2-2; TRBD1 agrees at 12 bases. Germline values: CDR1 SGHDT, CDR2 YYEEEE. The CDR3 runs to 16 residues. After removal of 0 bases from V and 3 bases from J, the junction contained 0 bases not matched to a gene. CDR3 in amino acids: CASSLGDRGHTGELFF. CDR3 nucleotides: TGTGCCAGCAGCTTGGGGGACAGGGGGCACACCGGGGAGCTGTTTTTT. Complete variable domain (other parts from reference TRBV5-6 and TRBJ2-2): DAGVTQSPTHLIKTRGQQVTLRCSPKSGHDTVSWYQQALGQGPQFIFQYYEEEERQRGNFPDRFSGHQFPNYSSELNVNALLLGDSALYLCASSLGDRGHTGELFFGEGSRLTVL.

The chain links TRBV30 to TRBJ2-3; D is undetermined. V was cut by 3 bases and J by 0 bases, with 13 bases left in between. The CDR3 contains 15 residues. In germline, CDR1 is GTSNPN, CDR2 SVGIG (reference sequence). The CDR3 is CAWRTMGISTDTQYF. In DNA form, the CDR3 reads TGTGCCTGGAGGACGATGGGGATTAGCACAGATACGCAGTATTTT.

This clonotype was counted at least ten times. This chain joins TRBV5-6 and TRBJ2-3, with D perhaps matching TRBD2 (5 bases). Deletions cut 1 base from V and 0 bases from J, with 12 bases between. Germline V gene lookup returns CDR1 SGHDT and CDR2 YYEEEE. The CDR3 is made up of 16 amino acids. The CDR3: CASSLSRRRSTDTQYF. CDR3 DNA: TGTGCCAGCAGCTTGTCTCGCAGGAGGAGCACAGATACGCAGTATTTT.

Many counts were recorded for this clonotype. This rearrangement joins TRBV12-3 or TRBV12-4 to TRBJ1-2; TRBD1 matches at 7 bases. This CDR3 contains 13 residues. The trim removed 3 bases at V and 8 bases at J, leaving 6 bases unmatched. In DNA form, the CDR3 reads TGTGCCAGCAGTTTTCGCAGGGGGGTAGGCTACACCTTC. Its protein is CASSFRRGVGYTF.

J is TRBJ2-3 and V is TRBV11-2, with 9 bases aligning to TRBD2. The CDR3 spans 17 residues. Germline-derived CDR1 and CDR2 are SGHAT and FQNNGV. J gave up 2 bases and V 3 bases, and 9 bases lay outside the gene matches. Here the CDR3 DNA reads TGTGCCAGCAGCTTCAATAAAGCGGGAGGCCTCACAGATACGCAGTATTTT. As protein: CASSFNKAGGLTDTQYF.

A few counts support this clonotype. The chain recombines TRBV12-3 or TRBV12-4 with TRBJ2-1, with 9 bases identical to TRBD1. The CDR3 covers 14 residues. The trim removed 5 bases at V and 4 bases at J, leaving 3 bases unmatched. CDR3 nucleotides: TGTGCCAGCAGTAGGGACAGGGTTTACAATGAGCAGTTCTTC. Protein sequence: CASSRDRVYNEQFF.